This entry lists 17 T cell receptor beta chains sequenced from one sample in a study of shared clonotypes between healthy human individuals (dated by TCRdb to the early 2020s). The library was made by the immunoSEQ multiplex PCR assay. TCRdb re-hosts the immuneACCESS table, in-frame sequences only. Its copies lack some clones; in the studies checked, an unresolved V gene accounts for under half of them, and the cause for the rest is not known. Counted in this sample were roughly 2,000,000 clones; just under 95% of them appeared once. Roughly 1.7% of the sample is held by the ten biggest clonotypes. CD8 naive samples were obtained by positive selection for CCR7 among CD45RO-negative cells, yielding a CD45RA+CCR7+ population from which TemRA cells were excluded. The sequenced sample consisted of naive CD8+ T cells from PBMCs. The sample's cell subset or site, from its label and the paper: CD45RA+CCR7+. Receptor source: a man aged 18 to 29 in good health. Some clones in this sample may be carry-over from other donors' samples.

The chain has TRBV15 and TRBJ1-1, with D unclear. Trimming stripped 0 bases from V and 2 bases from J, with 10 bases between. The CDR3 has 15 amino acids. Germline-derived CDR1 and CDR2 are LNHNV and YYDKDF (reference sequence). The CDR3 reads CATSRDRAANTEAFF. The CDR3 DNA follows: TGTGCCACCAGCAGAGATCGGGCAGCCAACACTGAAGCTTTCTTT.

This chain connects TRBV7-9 to TRBJ2-1; TRBD1 agrees at 8 bases. V shed 1 base, J shed 6 bases, and the junction held 8 bases outside the gene matches. Germline loops: CDR1 SEHNR, CDR2 FQNEAQ (reference sequence). CDR3 size: 16 residues. The DNA for the CDR3 is TGTGCCAGCAGCTTAGTAGACAGGGGTTGGAGCAATGAGCAGTTCTTC. Its translation: CASSLVDRGWSNEQFF.

Concerning this clone itself: This is likely a read error, given that the CDR3 carries no conserved phenylalanine or tryptophan at its end. V gene TRBV28 combines with J gene TRBJ1-2; D unresolved. V was trimmed by 3 bases and J by 4 bases, leaving 9 bases between them. CDR1 and CDR2 (germline): MDHEN, SYDVKM. The CDR3 consists of 13 residues. The CDR3 bases are TGTGCCAGCAGTTTGGAGGGAGGCTATGGCTACACCTCC. The encoded protein is CASSLEGGYGYTS.

This clone is a singleton in its sample. This chain joins TRBV2 and TRBJ1-5; TRBD1 matches 7 bases. CDR1 and CDR2 (germline): SNHLY, FYNNEI. The J segment lost 0 bases and the V segment lost 0 bases, leaving 17 bases of the junction unmatched. CDR3 length equals 21 residues. The CDR3 DNA is TGTGCCAGCAGTGAAGCGCACCCTGGCAGGGGGTCCTCTTATAGCAATCAGCCCCAGCATTTT. Protein: CASSEAHPGRGSSYSNQPQHF. Full variable domain (remainder filled in from reference TRBV2 and TRBJ1-5): EPEVTQTPSHQVTQMGQEVILRCVPISNHLYFYWYRQILGQKVEFLVSFYNNEISEKSEIFDDQFSVERPDGSNFTLKIRSTKLEDSAMYFCASSEAHPGRGSSYSNQPQHFGDGTRLSIL.

The CDR3 sequence: CASRAMMRVKFGELFF. The CDR3 bases are TGTGCCAGCCGCGCCATGATGAGGGTTAAGTTCGGGGAGCTGTTTTTT. The chain has TRBV21-1 and TRBJ2-2; the table's D call of TRBD2 was not tested on the DNA. TRBV21-1 is annotated as a pseudogene. CDR3 length: 16 residues.

J is TRBJ2-5 and V is TRBV6-5, with D possibly being TRBD1 (5 bases). This CDR3 spans 14 amino acids. Trimming took off 6 bases at V and 1 base at J, with 12 bases between the two ends. The germline V gene encodes CDR1 MNHEY and CDR2 SVGAGI. The CDR3, as DNA: TGTGCCAGCAGCCGACCCGACAGCCAAGAGACCCAGTACTTC. The encoded protein is CASSRPDSQETQYF.

The V gene is TRBV11-3, the J gene TRBJ2-1; TRBD2 matches at 11 bases. The CDR3 is made up of 17 amino acids. V shed 5 bases and J 9 bases; nucleotides not matched to a gene: 15. The germline V gene has CDR1 SGHNT and CDR2 YENEEA. The CDR3 bases are TGTGCCAGCAGCCAACGAGATGGACTAGCGGGTTCAGGTGAGCAGTTCTTC. Protein product: CASSQRDGLAGSGEQFF. The whole variable domain, filled in from reference TRBV11-3 and TRBJ2-1, reads EAGVVQSPRYKIIEKKQPVAFWCNPISGHNTLYWYLQNLGQGPELLIRYENEEAVDDSQLPKDRFSAERLKGVDSTLKIQPAELGDSAVYLCASSQRDGLAGSGEQFFGPGTRLTVL.

The chain carries TRBV11-2 and TRBJ2-5; D is undetermined. Gene TRBJ2-7 matches the end of the DNA better, so the J call may be wrong. The CDR3 is 13 residues long. Per the germline V gene, CDR1 is SGHAT and CDR2 is FQNNGV. CDR3 region: CASSFGVKYEQYF. In DNA, the CDR3 is TGTGCCAGCAGCTTTGGTGTTAAGTACGAGCAGTACTTC.

This clone was recorded only once. This chain joins TRBV4-2 and TRBJ2-7, with no clear D. Deletions cut 1 base from V and 2 bases from J, with 15 bases between. CDR1 is LGHNA and CDR2 is YNFKEQ in the germline V gene. The CDR3 sequence is 16 residues long. The CDR3: CASSQAQEYGTYEQYF. The CDR3 DNA reads TGTGCCAGCAGCCAAGCCCAGGAGTATGGAACCTACGAGCAGTACTTC.

The chain is built from TRBV28 and TRBJ2-1; D is unclear. This CDR3 is built from 14 residues. Trimming removed 3 bases from V and 1 base from J, with 7 bases in between. The V gene's germline CDR1 is MDHEN and CDR2 SYDVKM. The chain's CDR3 is CASSFLISYNEQFF. The CDR3 DNA reads TGTGCCAGCAGTTTCTTAATATCCTACAATGAGCAGTTCTTC.

The genes are TRBV15 and TRBJ2-1; D could derive from TRBD1 or TRBD2 (5 bases each). CDR1 and CDR2 from the germline V gene are LNHNV and YYDKDF (reference sequence). The CDR3 length is 14 residues. Trimming left V 6 bases short and J 0 bases short, with 9 bases between. CDR3 region: CATRPGTSYNEQFF. DNA for the CDR3: TGTGCCACCAGACCGGGGACCTCCTACAATGAGCAGTTCTTC.

V gene TRBV9 combines with J gene TRBJ2-2, with D hard to call. There are 13 residues in the CDR3. Trimming removed 4 bases at V and 5 bases at J, with 9 bases between. Germline V CDR1 and CDR2: SGDLS, YYNGEE. Here the CDR3 reads CASSLLSTGELFF. CDR3 bases: TGTGCCAGCAGCCTCCTCTCAACCGGGGAGCTGTTTTTT.

The table lists this clone with a count of one. The rearrangement uses TRBV28 and TRBJ2-1; 7 nucleotides align to TRBD2. Germline CDR1 MDHEN, CDR2 SYDVKM. The V gene end was trimmed by 8 bases and the J gene end by 2 bases; junction bases not matched to a gene: 18. CDR3 length: 18 residues. CDR3 sequence: CASCTLRLAQGAYNEQFF. The CDR3 coding sequence is TGTGCCAGCTGCACCCTGCGACTAGCCCAAGGGGCCTACAATGAGCAGTTCTTC.

This clone was seen a single time. This chain connects TRBV9 to TRBJ2-2; D uncertain. Trimming stripped 2 bases from V and 0 bases from J, with 11 bases between. The V gene's germline CDR1 is SGDLS and CDR2 YYNGEE. CDR3 length: 16 amino acids. This CDR3 is CASSVPRAANTGELFF. The CDR3 DNA sequence: TGTGCCAGCAGCGTCCCAAGGGCAGCGAACACCGGGGAGCTGTTTTTT.

The V call is TRBV27, the J call TRBJ2-7, with D uncertain. Trimming took 0 bases from V and 3 from J, leaving 6 bases between them. The CDR3 loop spans 13 amino acids. Germline CDR1 reads MNHEY; CDR2 reads SMNVEV (reference sequence). The CDR3 region is CASSLSAVYEQYF. The CDR3 DNA reads TGTGCCAGCAGTTTATCGGCAGTCTACGAGCAGTACTTC.

Points on this clone: Different DNA sequences within this sample yield the same CDR3. J is TRBJ1-5 and V is TRBV9; D is undetermined. The V gene lost 0 bases and the J gene lost 6 bases, with 10 bases spanning the gap. The V gene's germline CDR1 is SGDLS and CDR2 YYNGEE. The CDR3 contains 14 residues. CDR3 residues: CASSVGSKGQPQHF. In nucleotides, the CDR3 is TGTGCCAGCAGCGTAGGTTCAAAAGGTCAGCCCCAGCATTTT. The whole variable domain, remainder taken from reference TRBV9 and TRBJ1-5, is DSGVTQTPKHLITATGQRVTLRCSPRSGDLSVYWYQQSLDQGLQFLIQYYNGEERAKGNILERFSAQQFPDLHSELNLSSLELGDSALYFCASSVGSKGQPQHFGDGTRLSIL.

The CDR3 region has the DNA TGCGCCAGCAGTGAGGCCGGGACAGGGGGAAATCAGCCCCAGCATTTT. It is translated as CASSEAGTGGNQPQHF. This chain links TRBV10-2 with TRBJ1-5, with 11 bases fitting TRBD1. Germline trimming cut 2 bases from V and 4 bases from J; bases unmatched to any gene: 4. This CDR3 is built from 16 residues. Germline CDR1 reads WSHSY; CDR2 reads SAAADI.